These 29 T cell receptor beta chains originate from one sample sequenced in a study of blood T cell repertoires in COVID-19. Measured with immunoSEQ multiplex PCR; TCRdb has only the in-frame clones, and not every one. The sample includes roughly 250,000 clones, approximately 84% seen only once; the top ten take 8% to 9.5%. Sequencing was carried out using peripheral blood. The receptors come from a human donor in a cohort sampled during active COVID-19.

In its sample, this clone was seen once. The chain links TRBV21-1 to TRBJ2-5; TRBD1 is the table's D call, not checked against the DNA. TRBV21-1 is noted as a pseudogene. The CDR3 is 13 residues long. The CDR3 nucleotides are TGTGCCAGCATCCACGAGGGGGTGGAGACCCAGTACTTC. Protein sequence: CASIHEGVETQYF.

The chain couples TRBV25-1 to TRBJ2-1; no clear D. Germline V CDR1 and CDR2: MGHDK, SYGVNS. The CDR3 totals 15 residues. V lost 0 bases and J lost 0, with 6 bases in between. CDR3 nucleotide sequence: TGTGCCAGCAGTGAATATCTCAGCTCCTACAATGAGCAGTTCTTC. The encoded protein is CASSEYLSSYNEQFF.

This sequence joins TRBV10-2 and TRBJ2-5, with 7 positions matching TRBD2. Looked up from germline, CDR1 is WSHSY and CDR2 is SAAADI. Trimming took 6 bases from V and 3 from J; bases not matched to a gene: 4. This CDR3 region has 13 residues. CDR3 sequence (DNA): TGCGCCAGCAGCCTCAGCGGGAAAGAGACCCAGTACTTC. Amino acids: CASSLSGKETQYF.

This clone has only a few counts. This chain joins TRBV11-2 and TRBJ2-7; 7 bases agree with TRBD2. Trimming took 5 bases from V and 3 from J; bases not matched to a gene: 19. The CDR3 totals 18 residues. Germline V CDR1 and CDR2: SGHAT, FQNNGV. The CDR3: CASSPLARERGKGYEQYF. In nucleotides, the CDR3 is TGTGCCAGCAGCCCCTTGGCGCGGGAGCGCGGGAAGGGCTACGAGCAGTACTTC. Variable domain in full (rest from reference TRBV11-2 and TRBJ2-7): EAGVAQSPRYKIIEKRQSVAFWCNPISGHATLYWYQQILGQGPKLLIQFQNNGVVDDSQLPKDRFSAERLKGVDSTLKIQPAKLEDSAVYLCASSPLARERGKGYEQYFGPGTRLTVT.

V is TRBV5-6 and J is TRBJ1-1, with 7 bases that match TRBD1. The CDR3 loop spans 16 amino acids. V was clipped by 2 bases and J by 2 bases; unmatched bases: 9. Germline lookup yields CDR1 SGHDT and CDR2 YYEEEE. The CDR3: CASSFGTAQFNTEAFF. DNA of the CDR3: TGTGCCAGCAGCTTCGGGACAGCGCAATTTAACACTGAAGCTTTCTTT.

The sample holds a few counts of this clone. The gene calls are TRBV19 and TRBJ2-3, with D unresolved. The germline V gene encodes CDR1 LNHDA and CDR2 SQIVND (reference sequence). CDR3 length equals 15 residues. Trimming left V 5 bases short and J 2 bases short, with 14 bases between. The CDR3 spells CASSSTEPYTDTQYF. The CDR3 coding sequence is TGTGCCAGTAGTTCCACAGAGCCTTACACAGATACGCAGTATTTT.

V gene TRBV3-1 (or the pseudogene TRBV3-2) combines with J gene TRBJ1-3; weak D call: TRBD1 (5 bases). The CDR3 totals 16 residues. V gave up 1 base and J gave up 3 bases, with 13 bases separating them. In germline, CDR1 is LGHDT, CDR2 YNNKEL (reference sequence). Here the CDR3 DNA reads TGTGCCAGCAGCCAAGTCACCAGGGTAAATGGAAACACCATATATTTT. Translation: CASSQVTRVNGNTIYF.

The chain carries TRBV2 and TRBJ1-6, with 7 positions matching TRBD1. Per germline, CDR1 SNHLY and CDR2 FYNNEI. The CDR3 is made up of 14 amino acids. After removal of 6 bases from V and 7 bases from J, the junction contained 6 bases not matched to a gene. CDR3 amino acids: CASSEDRRNSPLHF. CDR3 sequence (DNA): TGTGCCAGCAGCGAGGACAGGAGAAATTCACCCCTCCACTTT.

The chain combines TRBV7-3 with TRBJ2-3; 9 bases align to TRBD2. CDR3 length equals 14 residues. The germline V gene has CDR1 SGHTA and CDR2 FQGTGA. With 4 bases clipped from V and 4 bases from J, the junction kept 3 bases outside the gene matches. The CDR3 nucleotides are TGTGCCAGCAGCTCCCTAGCGGGGCCAGATACGCAGTATTTT. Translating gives CASSSLAGPDTQYF. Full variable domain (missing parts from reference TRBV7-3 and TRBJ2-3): GAGVSQTPSNKVTEKGKYVELRCDPISGHTALYWYRQSLGQGPEFLIYFQGTGAADDSGLPNDRFFAVRPEGSVSTLKIQRTERGDSAVYLCASSSLAGPDTQYFGPGTRLTVL.

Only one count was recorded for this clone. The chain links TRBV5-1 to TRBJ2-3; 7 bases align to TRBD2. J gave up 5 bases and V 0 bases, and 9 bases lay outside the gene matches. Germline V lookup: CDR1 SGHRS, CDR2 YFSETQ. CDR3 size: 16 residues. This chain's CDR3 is CASSLDPVGGKDTQYF. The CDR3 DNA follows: TGCGCCAGCAGCTTGGACCCTGTCGGGGGGAAAGATACGCAGTATTTT. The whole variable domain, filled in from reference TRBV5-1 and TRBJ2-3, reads KAGVTQTPRYLIKTRGQQVTLSCSPISGHRSVSWYQQTPGQGLQFLFEYFSETQRNKGNFPGRFSGRQFSNSRSEMNVSTLELGDSALYLCASSLDPVGGKDTQYFGPGTRLTVL.

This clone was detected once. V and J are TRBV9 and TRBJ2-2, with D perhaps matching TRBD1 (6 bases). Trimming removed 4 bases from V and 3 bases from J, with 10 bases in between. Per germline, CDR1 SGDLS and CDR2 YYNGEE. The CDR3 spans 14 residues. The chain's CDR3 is CASSIRTDTGELFF. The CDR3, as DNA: TGTGCCAGCAGCATCCGGACAGACACCGGGGAGCTGTTTTTT. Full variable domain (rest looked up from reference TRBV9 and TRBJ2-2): DSGVTQTPKHLITATGQRVTLRCSPRSGDLSVYWYQQSLDQGLQFLIQYYNGEERAKGNILERFSAQQFPDLHSELNLSSLELGDSALYFCASSIRTDTGELFFGEGSRLTVL.

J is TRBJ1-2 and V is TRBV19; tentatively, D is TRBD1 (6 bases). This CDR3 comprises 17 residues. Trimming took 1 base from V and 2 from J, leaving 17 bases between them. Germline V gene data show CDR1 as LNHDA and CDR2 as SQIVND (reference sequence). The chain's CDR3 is CASSIGQAPIVNYGYTF. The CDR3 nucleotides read TGTGCCAGTAGTATAGGACAGGCGCCGATAGTGAACTATGGCTACACCTTC.

The CDR3 loop reads CASSEPGQGFQRPKQETQYF. CDR3 DNA sequence: TGTGCCAGCAGTGAGCCGGGACAGGGGTTTCAGAGACCCAAACAAGAGACCCAGTACTTC. This chain joins TRBV2 and TRBJ2-5; TRBD1 aligns across 10 bases. The CDR3 is 20 residues long. V shed 3 bases and J 2 bases; nucleotides not matched to a gene: 18. The germline gives CDR1 SNHLY, CDR2 FYNNEI.

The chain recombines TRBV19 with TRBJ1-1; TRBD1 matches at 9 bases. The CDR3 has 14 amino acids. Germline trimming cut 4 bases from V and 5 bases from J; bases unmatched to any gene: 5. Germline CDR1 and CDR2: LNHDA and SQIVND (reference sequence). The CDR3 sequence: CASSTDRGLTEAFF. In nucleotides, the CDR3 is TGTGCCAGTAGTACGGACAGGGGCTTGACTGAAGCTTTCTTT.

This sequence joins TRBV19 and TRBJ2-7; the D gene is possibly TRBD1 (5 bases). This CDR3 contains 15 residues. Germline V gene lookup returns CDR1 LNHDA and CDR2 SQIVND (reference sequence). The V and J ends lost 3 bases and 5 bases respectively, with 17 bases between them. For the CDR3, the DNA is TGTGCCAGTAGTATTTCTACCAGGGATCTCCACGAGCAGTACTTC. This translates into CASSISTRDLHEQYF.

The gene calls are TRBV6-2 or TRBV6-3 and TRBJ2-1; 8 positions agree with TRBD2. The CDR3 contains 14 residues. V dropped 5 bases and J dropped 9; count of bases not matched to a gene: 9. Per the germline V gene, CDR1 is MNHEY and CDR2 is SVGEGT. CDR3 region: CASSQSYSGIEQFF. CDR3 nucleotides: TGTGCCAGCAGTCAATCTTATAGCGGGATTGAGCAGTTCTTC.

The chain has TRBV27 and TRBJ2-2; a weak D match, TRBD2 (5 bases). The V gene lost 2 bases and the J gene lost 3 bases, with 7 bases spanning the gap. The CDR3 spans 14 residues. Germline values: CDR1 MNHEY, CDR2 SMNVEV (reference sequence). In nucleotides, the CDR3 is TGTGCCAGCAGTTTACGGGAATACACCGGGGAGCTGTTTTTT. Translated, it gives CASSLREYTGELFF.

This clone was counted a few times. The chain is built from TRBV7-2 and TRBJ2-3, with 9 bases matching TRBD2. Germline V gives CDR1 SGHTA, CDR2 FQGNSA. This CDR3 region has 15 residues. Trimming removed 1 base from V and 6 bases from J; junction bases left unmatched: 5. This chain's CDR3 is CASSLETSGHDTQYF. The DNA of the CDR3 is TGTGCCAGCAGCTTAGAAACTAGCGGGCACGATACGCAGTATTTT.

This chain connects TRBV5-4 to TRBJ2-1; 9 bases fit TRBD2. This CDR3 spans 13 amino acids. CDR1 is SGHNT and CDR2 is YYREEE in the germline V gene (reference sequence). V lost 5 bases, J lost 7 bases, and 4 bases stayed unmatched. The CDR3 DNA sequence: TGTGCCAGCAGTAATAGCGGGGGTAATGAGCAGTTCTTC. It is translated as CASSNSGGNEQFF.

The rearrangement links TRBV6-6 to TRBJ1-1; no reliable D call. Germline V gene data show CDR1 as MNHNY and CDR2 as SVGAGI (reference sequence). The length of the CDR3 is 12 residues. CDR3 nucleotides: TGTGCGGCCGTCTTTATGAACACTGAAGCTTTCTTT. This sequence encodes CAAVFMNTEAFF.

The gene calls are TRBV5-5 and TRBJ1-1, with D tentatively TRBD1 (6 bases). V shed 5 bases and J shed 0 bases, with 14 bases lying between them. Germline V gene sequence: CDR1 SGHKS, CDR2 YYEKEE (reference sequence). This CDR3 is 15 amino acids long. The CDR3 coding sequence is TGTGCCAGCAGAGGGCAGGGGAATATGAACACTGAAGCTTTCTTT. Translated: CASRGQGNMNTEAFF.

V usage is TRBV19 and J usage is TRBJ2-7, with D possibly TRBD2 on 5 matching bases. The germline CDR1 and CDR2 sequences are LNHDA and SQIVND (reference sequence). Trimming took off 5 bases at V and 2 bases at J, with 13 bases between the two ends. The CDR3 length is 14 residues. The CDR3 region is CASSPSDGAYEQYF. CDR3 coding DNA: TGTGCCAGTAGTCCATCGGACGGGGCCTACGAGCAGTACTTC.

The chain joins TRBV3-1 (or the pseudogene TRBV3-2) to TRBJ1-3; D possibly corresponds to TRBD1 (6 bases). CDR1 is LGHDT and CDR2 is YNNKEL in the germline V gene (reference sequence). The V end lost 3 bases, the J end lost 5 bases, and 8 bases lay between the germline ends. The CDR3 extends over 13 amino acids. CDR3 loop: CASSQGARNTIYF. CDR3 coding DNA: TGTGCCAGCAGCCAGGGGGCTAGAAACACCATATATTTT.

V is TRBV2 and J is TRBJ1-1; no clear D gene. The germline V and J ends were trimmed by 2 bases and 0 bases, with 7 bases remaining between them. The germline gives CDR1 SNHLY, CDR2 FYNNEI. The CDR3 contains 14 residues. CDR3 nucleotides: TGTGCCAGCAGTGAAAACAGATTGAACACTGAAGCTTTCTTT. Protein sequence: CASSENRLNTEAFF.

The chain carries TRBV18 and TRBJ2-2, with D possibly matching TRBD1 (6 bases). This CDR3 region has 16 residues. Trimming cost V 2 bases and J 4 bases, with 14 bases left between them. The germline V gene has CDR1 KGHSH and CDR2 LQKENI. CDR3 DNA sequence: TGTGCCAGCTCACCAAGGCAGGGGCGGTGCACCGGGGAGCTGTTTTTT. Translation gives CASSPRQGRCTGELFF. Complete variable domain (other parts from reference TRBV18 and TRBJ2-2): NAGVMQNPRHLVRRRGQEARLRCSPMKGHSHVYWYRQLPEEGLKFMVYLQKENIIDESGMPKERFSAEFPKEGPSILRIQQVVRGDSAAYFCASSPRQGRCTGELFFGEGSRLTVL.

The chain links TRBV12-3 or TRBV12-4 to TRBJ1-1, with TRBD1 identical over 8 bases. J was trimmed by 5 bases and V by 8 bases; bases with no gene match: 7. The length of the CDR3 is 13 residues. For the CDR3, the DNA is TGTGCCAGCGTCAGGGGGCTGTGGACTGAAGCTTTCTTT. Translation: CASVRGLWTEAFF.

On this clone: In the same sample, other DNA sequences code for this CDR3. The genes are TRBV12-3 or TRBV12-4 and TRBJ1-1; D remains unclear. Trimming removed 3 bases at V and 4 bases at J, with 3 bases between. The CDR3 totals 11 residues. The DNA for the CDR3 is TGTGCCAGCAGTTTTCGCACTGAAGCTTTCTTT. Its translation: CASSFRTEAFF.

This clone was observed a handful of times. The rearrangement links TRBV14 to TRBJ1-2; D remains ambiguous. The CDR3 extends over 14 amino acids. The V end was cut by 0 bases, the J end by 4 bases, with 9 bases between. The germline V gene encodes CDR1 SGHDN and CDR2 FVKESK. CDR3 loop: CASSQDIGGYGYTF. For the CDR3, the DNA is TGTGCCAGCAGCCAAGACATCGGCGGCTATGGCTACACCTTC.

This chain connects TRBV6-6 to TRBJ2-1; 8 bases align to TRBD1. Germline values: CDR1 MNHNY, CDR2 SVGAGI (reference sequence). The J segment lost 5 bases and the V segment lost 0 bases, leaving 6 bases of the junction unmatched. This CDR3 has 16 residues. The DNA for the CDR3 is TGTGCCAGCAGTTACTCCCGGGACAGGCCAAACAATGAGCAGTTCTTC. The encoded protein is CASSYSRDRPNNEQFF.